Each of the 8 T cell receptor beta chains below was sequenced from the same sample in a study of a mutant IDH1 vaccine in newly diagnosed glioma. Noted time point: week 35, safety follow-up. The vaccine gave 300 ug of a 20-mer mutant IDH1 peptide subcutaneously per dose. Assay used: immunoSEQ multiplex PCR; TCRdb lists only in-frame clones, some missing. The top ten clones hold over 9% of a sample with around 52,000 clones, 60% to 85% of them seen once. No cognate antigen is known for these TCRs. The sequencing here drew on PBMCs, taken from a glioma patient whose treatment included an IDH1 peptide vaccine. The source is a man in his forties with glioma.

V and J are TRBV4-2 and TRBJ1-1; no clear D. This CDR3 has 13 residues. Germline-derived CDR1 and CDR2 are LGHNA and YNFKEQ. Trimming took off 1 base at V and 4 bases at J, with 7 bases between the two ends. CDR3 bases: TGTGCCAGCAGCCAAGCGGTCGGCACTGAAGCTTTCTTT. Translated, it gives CASSQAVGTEAFF.

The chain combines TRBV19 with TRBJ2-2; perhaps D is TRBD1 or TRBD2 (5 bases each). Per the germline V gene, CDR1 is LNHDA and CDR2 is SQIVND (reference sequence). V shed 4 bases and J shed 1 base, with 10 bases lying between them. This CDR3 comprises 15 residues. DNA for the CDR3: TGTGCCAGTAGTACAGGGACCATGAACACCGGGGAGCTGTTTTTT. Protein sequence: CASSTGTMNTGELFF.

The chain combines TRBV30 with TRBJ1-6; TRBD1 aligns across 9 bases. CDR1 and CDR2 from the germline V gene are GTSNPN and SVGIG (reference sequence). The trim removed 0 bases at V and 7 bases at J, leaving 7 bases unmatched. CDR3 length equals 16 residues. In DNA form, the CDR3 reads TGTGCCTGGAGTGTACATGGGACAGGGATGAATTCACCCCTCCACTTT. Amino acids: CAWSVHGTGMNSPLHF.

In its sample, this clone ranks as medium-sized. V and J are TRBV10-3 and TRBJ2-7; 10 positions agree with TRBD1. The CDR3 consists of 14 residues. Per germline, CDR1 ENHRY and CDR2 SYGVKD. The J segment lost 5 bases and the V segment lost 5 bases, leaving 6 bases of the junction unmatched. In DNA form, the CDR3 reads TGTGCCATCAGTACCGGGACAGGGGCTAACGAGCAGTACGTC. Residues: CAISTGTGANEQYV.

The CDR3 region has the DNA TGTGCCAGCAGTGAACCTGGGGCCGGCAATCAGCCCCAGCATTTT. It encodes CASSEPGAGNQPQHF. The V gene is TRBV6-1, the J gene TRBJ1-5; maybe TRBD1 (5 bases). Per the germline V gene, CDR1 is MNHNS and CDR2 is SASEGT. Trimming took off 2 bases at V and 2 bases at J, with 10 bases between the two ends. The CDR3 covers 15 residues.

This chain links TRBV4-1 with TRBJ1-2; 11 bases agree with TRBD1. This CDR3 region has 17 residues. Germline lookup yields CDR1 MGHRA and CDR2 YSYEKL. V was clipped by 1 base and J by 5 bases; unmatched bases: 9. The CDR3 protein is CASSQGHHRDRGYGYTF. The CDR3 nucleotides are TGCGCCAGCAGCCAAGGCCACCATCGGGACAGGGGGTATGGCTACACCTTC.

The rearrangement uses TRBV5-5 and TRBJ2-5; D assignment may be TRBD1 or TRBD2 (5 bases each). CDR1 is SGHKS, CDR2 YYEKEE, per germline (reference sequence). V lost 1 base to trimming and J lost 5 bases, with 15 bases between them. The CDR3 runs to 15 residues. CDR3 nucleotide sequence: TGTGCCAGCAGCTTGTCGGAGCGGCCAGGGGAGACCCAGTACTTC. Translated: CASSLSERPGETQYF.

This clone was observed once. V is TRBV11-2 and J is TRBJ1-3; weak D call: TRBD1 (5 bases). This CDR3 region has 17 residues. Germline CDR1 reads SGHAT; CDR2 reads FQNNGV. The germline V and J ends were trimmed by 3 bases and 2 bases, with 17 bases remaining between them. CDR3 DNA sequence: TGTGCCAGCAGCTTCGGGTCATGGGGGATAGCTGGAAACACCATATATTTT. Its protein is CASSFGSWGIAGNTIYF.